This T cell receptor (beta chain) was captured in a study of a mutant IDH1 vaccine in newly diagnosed glioma. For the study at large: Pretreatment consisted of radiotherapy, temozolomide, or both, with most receiving both.

Study observations and caveats: Among patients, roughly 93% showed immune responses induced by the vaccine.

About this clone: The antigen is not known.

CDR1 and CDR2 from the germline V gene are SGHRS and YFSETQ. Trimming took 2 bases from V and 5 from J, leaving 16 bases between them. CDR3 length: 16 amino acids. Indicated time point: week 11, during vaccination. In every dose of vaccine, 300 ug of mutant IDH1 20-mer peptide was given alongside topical imiquimod. Those who donated had recent WHO grade 3 or 4 IDH1-mutant, ATRX-lost astrocytomas. The table came from immunoSEQ multiplex PCR; TCRdb's copy has only in-frame clones and leaves some out. Counted here are tens of thousands of clones, roughly 84% occurring once; the ten biggest clones make up about 2.3%.

This clonotype originated in a man aged 35 to 55 with glioma. The gene calls are TRBV5-1 and TRBJ2-2, with D perhaps being TRBD1 or TRBD2 (5 bases each). The specimen was PBMCs, collected from a glioma patient whose treatment included an IDH1 peptide vaccine. CDR3: CASSFEGTATTGELFF. The CDR3 nucleotides are TGCGCCAGCAGCTTCGAGGGGACGGCGACGACCGGGGAGCTGTTTTTT.